This TCR beta chain was found in a study of cytomegalovirus exposure and HLA in healthy donors. Looking at the study overall: Within the Caucasian-associated ancestry cluster were around 80% of the roughly 430 genotyped donors.

The V end lost 1 base, the J end lost 5 bases, and 20 bases lay between the germline ends. CDR1 is LGHNA and CDR2 is YNFKEQ in the germline V gene. This CDR3 has 17 amino acids. Findings and caveats of the study: 150 or so TCR beta chains were listed as cytomegalovirus-associated.

PCR employed 60 Vbeta and 13 Jbeta primers. This table comes from immunoSEQ multiplex PCR, and its TCRdb copy is limited to in-frame clones, with some not included. The sample's table shows about 140,000 clones. In the case of this clone: Its target is not known.

The sample was PBMCs. The TCR originated in a man aged 35 to 55 in good health and CMV-seronegative. The J gene is TRBJ1-2, the V gene TRBV4-2; tentative D call: TRBD1 (6 bases). The CDR3 DNA sequence: TGTGCCAGCAGCCAAGTTCTCGGGGGGGCAGTAGAGTATGGCTACACCTTC. It translates to CASSQVLGGAVEYGYTF.